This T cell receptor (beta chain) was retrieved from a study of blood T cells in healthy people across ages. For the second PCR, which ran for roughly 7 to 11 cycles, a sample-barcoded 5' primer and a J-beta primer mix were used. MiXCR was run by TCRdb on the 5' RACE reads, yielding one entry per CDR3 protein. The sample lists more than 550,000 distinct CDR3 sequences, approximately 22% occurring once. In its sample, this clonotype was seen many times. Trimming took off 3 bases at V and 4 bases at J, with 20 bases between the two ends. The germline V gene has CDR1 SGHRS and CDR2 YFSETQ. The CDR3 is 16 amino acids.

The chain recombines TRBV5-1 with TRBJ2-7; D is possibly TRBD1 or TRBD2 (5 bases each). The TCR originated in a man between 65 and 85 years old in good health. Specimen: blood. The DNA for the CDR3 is TGCGCCAGCAGCTCAAACCTCGGGACGCCAGCTTACGAGCAGTACTTC. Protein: CASSSNLGTPAYEQYF.